These 4 T cell receptor beta chains originate from one sample sequenced in a study of T cell responses to AZD1222 COVID-19 vaccine. The data were produced by immunoSEQ multiplex PCR, yet TCRdb's version contains in-frame clones alone and is incomplete. The table records approximately 130,000 clones, roughly 87% of them present only once. The input for sequencing was peripheral blood, taken 28 days after the second AZD1222 dose. These receptors all stem from an adult who received the AZD1222 COVID-19 vaccine.

This chain links TRBV2 with TRBJ1-2; D call uncertain. V was trimmed by 0 bases and J by 6 bases, leaving 11 bases between them. Germline V CDR1 and CDR2: SNHLY, FYNNEI. The CDR3 extends over 14 amino acids. Here the CDR3 reads CASSEAPYYDGYTF. In nucleotides, the CDR3 is TGTGCCAGCAGTGAAGCCCCCTATTACGATGGCTACACCTTC.

This clone was found once. The chain combines TRBV6-6 with TRBJ1-5; 11 bases line up with TRBD1. The CDR3 contains 14 residues. V trimming: 5 bases; J trimming: 7 bases; junction bases outside the gene matches: 4. The germline V gene has CDR1 MNHNY and CDR2 SVGAGI (reference sequence). Written as DNA, the CDR3 is TGTGCCAGCAGTGGGGGACAGGGGGTCCAGCCCCAGCATTTT. Translated: CASSGGQGVQPQHF.

This chain links TRBV19 with TRBJ1-5; D unresolved. Germline CDR1 is LNHDA and CDR2 is SQIVND (reference sequence). The CDR3 runs 13 residues. Between the trimmed V and J ends, which lost 9 bases and 3 bases, there was a span of 12 bases. Here the CDR3 DNA reads TGTGCCAGCCTTGAGGGTTACAATCAGCCCCAGCATTTT. Residues: CASLEGYNQPQHF.

The V call is TRBV27, the J call TRBJ1-5; TRBD1 aligns across 8 bases. V was pared by 4 bases and J by 7 bases, with 9 bases of the junction left unmatched. This CDR3 region has 15 residues. Germline V gene lookup returns CDR1 MNHEY and CDR2 SMNVEV (reference sequence). This chain's CDR3 is CASSSRQGRGQPQHF. CDR3 bases: TGTGCCAGCAGTTCACGACAGGGGAGGGGACAGCCCCAGCATTTT.